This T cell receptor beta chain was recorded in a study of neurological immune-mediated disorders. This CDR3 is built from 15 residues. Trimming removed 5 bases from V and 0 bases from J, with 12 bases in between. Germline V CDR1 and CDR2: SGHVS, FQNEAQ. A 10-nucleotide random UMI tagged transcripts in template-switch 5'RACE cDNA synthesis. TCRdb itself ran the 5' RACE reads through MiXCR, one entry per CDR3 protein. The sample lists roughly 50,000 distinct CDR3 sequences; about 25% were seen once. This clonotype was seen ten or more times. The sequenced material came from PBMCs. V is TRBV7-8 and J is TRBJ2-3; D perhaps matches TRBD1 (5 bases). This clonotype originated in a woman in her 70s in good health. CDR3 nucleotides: TGTGCCAGCAGCCGTGGGGCGGCCAGCACAGATACGCAGTATTTT. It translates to CASSRGAASTDTQYF.